The rows below give T cell receptor beta chains drawn from one sample of a study of T cell repertoires in cytomegalovirus infection. MiXCR was run by TCRdb on the reads, yielding one entry per CDR3 protein. Of approximately 730,000 distinct CDR3 sequences detected, 25% to 30% appear once; the ten largest clones hold around 12%. The antigens of these receptors remain unknown. Sequencing was performed on cultured CD8+ T cells from PBMCs, taken from culture after CMV antigen stimulation. Source of these receptors: a human donor in good health (CMV status not recorded). Some clones in this sample may be carry-over from other donors' samples. Each CDR3 is given with its conserved first and last residue. The D gene is left open where the match is weak. Size is stated for part of the rows, as once, few or many counts, or as a class when the clone is expanded.

J: TRBJ2-5
D: NA
V: TRBV4-2
size: few
CDR3: CASSQVLGIQETQYF
DNA: TGTGCCAGCAGCCAAGTGTTGGGGATCCAAGAGACCCAGTACTTC

J: TRBJ2-3
D: TRBD2
V: TRBV7-6
size: many
CDR3: CASSLLGLAKTDTQYF
DNA: TGTGCCAGCAGCTTGCTGGGACTAGCGAAGACAGATACGCAGTATTTT

J: TRBJ2-7
D: NA
V: TRBV27
size: NA
CDR3: CATGEGSSYEQYF
DNA: TGTGCCACCGGAGAGGGGTCCTCCTACGAGCAGTACTTC

J: TRBJ1-1
D: NA
V: TRBV6-6
size: NA
CDR3: CASSYSIGPDTEAFF
DNA: TGTGCCAGCAGTTACTCGATTGGCCCGGACACTGAAGCTTTCTTT

J: TRBJ2-1
D: NA
V: TRBV6-2/TRBV6-3
size: NA
CDR3: CASSPLVLVVSPEQFF
DNA: TGTGCCAGCAGTCCCCTGGTTCTCGTGGTCTCCCCCGAGCAGTTCTTC

J: TRBJ2-1
D: TRBD1
V: TRBV7-2
size: many
CDR3: CASSVDRGLSYNEQFF
DNA: TGTGCCAGCAGCGTAGACAGGGGGCTCTCCTACAATGAGCAGTTCTTC

J: TRBJ2-1
D: TRBD2
V: TRBV6-2/TRBV6-3
size: few
CDR3: CASSYSTSMGTSGYNEQFF
DNA: TGTGCCAGCAGTTACTCGACCTCTATGGGGACTAGCGGTTACAATGAGCAGTTCTTC

J: TRBJ2-1
D: NA
V: TRBV27
size: few
CDR3: CASSVGIDEQFF
DNA: TGTGCCAGCAGCGTGGGGATCGATGAGCAGTTCTTC

J: TRBJ1-1
D: NA
V: TRBV20-1
size: once
CDR3: CSASMVLGRGTEAFF
DNA: TGCAGTGCTAGTATGGTCCTGGGGCGGGGCACTGAAGCTTTCTTT

J: TRBJ1-4
D: NA
V: TRBV7-8
size: many
CDR3: CASSLLGLGEKLFF
DNA: TGTGCCAGCAGCCTGCTGGGCTTAGGGGAAAAACTGTTTTTT

J: TRBJ1-1
D: NA
V: TRBV19
size: NA
CDR3: CASSIPQSMNTEAFF
DNA: TGTGCCAGTAGTATTCCCCAGTCGATGAACACTGAAGCTTTCTTT

J: TRBJ1-2
D: NA
V: TRBV20-1
size: NA
CDR3: CSARSPPEANYGYTF
DNA: TGCAGTGCTAGATCCCCCCCGGAAGCTAACTATGGCTACACCTTC

J: TRBJ1-3
D: TRBD1
V: TRBV27
size: few
CDR3: CASRGGTDGFSGNTIYF
DNA: TGTGCCAGCCGAGGGGGGACAGATGGTTTCTCTGGAAACACCATATATTTT

J: TRBJ2-4
D: TRBD1
V: TRBV7-6
size: NA
CDR3: CASSWPQGSEAKNIQYF
DNA: TGTGCCAGCAGCTGGCCACAGGGGAGTGAAGCCAAAAACATTCAGTACTTC

J: TRBJ2-2
D: TRBD1
V: TRBV6-2/TRBV6-3
size: NA
CDR3: CASRPSTGTGPNTGELFF
DNA: TGTGCCAGCAGACCCTCAACCGGGACAGGGCCGAACACCGGGGAGCTGTTTTTT

J: TRBJ2-5
D: NA
V: TRBV28
size: few
CDR3: CASSPWDSLYQETQYF
DNA: TGTGCCAGCAGCCCCTGGGACTCCTTGTACCAAGAGACCCAGTACTTC

J: TRBJ1-5
D: TRBD1
V: TRBV28
size: few
CDR3: CASSLLGQVFYQPQHF
DNA: TGTGCCAGCAGTTTATTGGGACAGGTTTTTTATCAGCCCCAGCATTTT

J: TRBJ2-3
D: TRBD2
V: TRBV19
size: NA
CDR3: CASSITGTSGGPGDTQYF
DNA: TGTGCCAGTAGTATAACCGGGACTAGCGGGGGGCCGGGAGATACGCAGTATTTT

J: TRBJ2-5
D: NA
V: TRBV7-9
size: NA
CDR3: CASTGLGLGTQYF
DNA: TGTGCCAGCACCGGCTTGGGGCTAGGGACCCAGTACTTC

J: TRBJ2-1
D: TRBD2
V: TRBV7-6
size: many
CDR3: CASSRLAGGHNEQFF
DNA: TGTGCCAGCAGTCGACTAGCGGGGGGGCACAATGAGCAGTTCTTC

J: TRBJ2-3
D: TRBD1
V: TRBV19
size: few
CDR3: CASSSDRGPQDTQYF
DNA: TGTGCCAGTAGTTCGGACAGGGGCCCACAAGATACGCAGTATTTT

J: TRBJ2-3
D: NA
V: TRBV15
size: few
CDR3: CATSRDLGEGLSQYF
DNA: TGTGCCACCAGCAGAGACCTTGGAGAGGGACTGTCGCAGTATTTT

J: TRBJ2-2
D: NA
V: TRBV29-1
size: NA
CDR3: CSAPRDGLLFF
DNA: TGCAGCGCCCCGCGGGACGGTCTGCTGTTTTTT

J: TRBJ1-1
D: TRBD1
V: TRBV6-8
size: NA
CDR3: CASSYDRVGTEAFF
DNA: TGTGCCAGCAGTTACGACAGGGTTGGCACTGAAGCTTTCTTT

J: TRBJ1-5
D: NA
V: TRBV27
size: few
CDR3: CASSAGGTNQPQHF
DNA: TGTGCCTCCTCCGCCGGGGGGACCAATCAGCCCCAGCATTTT

J: TRBJ1-2
D: NA
V: TRBV7-8
size: NA
CDR3: CATLSSGSYGYTF
DNA: TGTGCCACCCTATCATCCGGGAGCTATGGCTACACCTTC

J: TRBJ2-2
D: TRBD2
V: TRBV7-2
size: many
CDR3: CASSLYAGGITGELFF
DNA: TGTGCCAGCAGCTTATATGCGGGGGGAATCACCGGGGAGCTGTTTTTT

J: TRBJ2-2
D: NA
V: TRBV7-9
size: NA
CDR3: CASSPAFQGESGELFF
DNA: TGTGCCAGCAGCCCGGCTTTCCAGGGAGAATCCGGGGAGCTGTTTTTT

J: TRBJ2-3
D: TRBD2
V: TRBV2
size: NA
CDR3: CASSEALAGTTSTDTQYF
DNA: TGTGCCAGCAGTGAAGCGCTAGCGGGAACAACTAGCACAGATACGCAGTATTTT

J: TRBJ2-5
D: TRBD1
V: TRBV6-1
size: NA
CDR3: CASTVDRGLETQYF
DNA: TGTGCCAGCACTGTGGACAGGGGCTTGGAGACCCAGTACTTC

J: TRBJ1-2
D: NA
V: TRBV12-5
size: NA
CDR3: CASGPAGRVGYTF
DNA: TGTGCTAGTGGTCCCGCCGGGAGGGTTGGCTACACCTTC

J: TRBJ1-4
D: TRBD1
V: TRBV12-3/TRBV12-4
size: few
CDR3: CASSFLIEGQGGEKLFF
DNA: TGTGCCAGCAGTTTTTTAATTGAGGGGCAGGGGGGCGAAAAACTGTTTTTT

J: TRBJ1-5
D: TRBD1
V: TRBV7-8
size: few
CDR3: CASSNPRGTGSNQPQHF
DNA: TGTGCCAGCAGCAATCCCCGGGGGACAGGGTCCAATCAGCCCCAGCATTTT

J: TRBJ2-7
D: TRBD1
V: TRBV4-1
size: few
CDR3: CASSQDRGLGYEQYF
DNA: TGTGCCAGCAGCCAAGACAGGGGTTTAGGTTACGAGCAGTACTTC

J: TRBJ1-2
D: NA
V: TRBV7-9
size: few
CDR3: CASSYQGSGYTF
DNA: TGTGCCAGCAGCTATCAAGGGTCTGGCTACACCTTC

J: TRBJ1-6
D: TRBD1
V: TRBV6-2/TRBV6-3
size: NA
CDR3: CASSIDRDSYNSPLHF
DNA: TGTGCCAGCAGCATAGACCGGGACAGCTATAATTCACCCCTCCACTTT

J: TRBJ1-4
D: TRBD1
V: TRBV7-9
size: many
CDR3: CASSSGTGVEKLFF
DNA: TGTGCCAGCAGCTCCGGGACAGGGGTTGAAAAACTGTTTTTT

J: TRBJ1-3
D: NA
V: TRBV7-6
size: many
CDR3: CASSSDRSSGNTIYF
DNA: TGTGCCAGCAGCTCCGACAGAAGCTCTGGAAACACCATATATTTT

J: TRBJ2-2
D: NA
V: TRBV7-2
size: many
CDR3: CASSLSAGYTGELFF
DNA: TGTGCCAGCAGCTTGAGTGCTGGGTACACCGGGGAGCTGTTTTTT

J: TRBJ1-4
D: NA
V: TRBV7-6
size: few
CDR3: CASSLGPGIVNEKLFF
DNA: TGTGCCAGCAGCTTAGGGCCGGGGATAGTTAATGAAAAACTGTTTTTT

J: TRBJ1-5
D: NA
V: TRBV6-6
size: NA
CDR3: CASSYLGPSLENQPQHF
DNA: TGTGCCAGCAGTTACTTGGGCCCATCCTTGGAGAATCAGCCCCAGCATTTT

J: TRBJ2-3
D: TRBD2
V: TRBV7-6
size: few
CDR3: CASSLGSGGPTDTQYF
DNA: TGTGCTAGCAGCTTAGGAAGCGGGGGACCCACAGATACGCAGTATTTT

J: TRBJ2-2
D: NA
V: TRBV19
size: few
CDR3: CASMEGTGELFF
DNA: TGTGCCAGTATGGAGGGCACCGGGGAGCTGTTTTTT

J: TRBJ1-5
D: NA
V: TRBV18
size: NA
CDR3: CASSPEVGGFQPQHF
DNA: TGTGCCAGCTCACCAGAGGTTGGGGGATTTCAGCCCCAGCATTTT

J: TRBJ2-5
D: NA
V: TRBV7-6
size: many
CDR3: CASSLKGGPETQYF
DNA: TGTGCCAGCAGCTTAAAGGGGGGGCCAGAGACCCAGTACTTC

J: TRBJ2-1
D: NA
V: TRBV10-2
size: NA
CDR3: CASSSGPLGEQFF
DNA: TGCGCCAGCAGCTCTGGACCTCTCGGTGAGCAGTTCTTC

J: TRBJ2-5
D: NA
V: TRBV6-6
size: NA
CDR3: CASSYSAQRGETQYF
DNA: TGTGCCAGCAGTTACTCGGCTCAAAGGGGAGAGACCCAGTACTTC

J: TRBJ1-1
D: NA
V: TRBV5-1
size: few
CDR3: CASSLSGLSTEAFF
DNA: TGCGCCAGCAGCTTGTCAGGGTTGAGCACTGAAGCTTTCTTT

J: TRBJ2-7
D: TRBD2
V: TRBV6-5
size: NA
CDR3: CASSYPPFGGGTHEQYF
DNA: TGTGCCAGCAGTTACCCCCCCTTTGGCGGGGGAACCCACGAGCAGTACTTC

J: TRBJ1-5
D: NA
V: TRBV7-6
size: many
CDR3: CASSDRGQPQHF
DNA: TGTGCCAGCAGCGACCGGGGTCAGCCCCAGCATTTT

J: TRBJ1-5
D: TRBD1
V: TRBV6-6
size: few
CDR3: CASLGQGLNQPQHF
DNA: TGTGCCAGCCTGGGACAGGGACTTAATCAGCCCCAGCATTTT

J: TRBJ1-2
D: NA
V: TRBV19
size: few
CDR3: CAVWTGYGYTF
DNA: TGTGCCGTTTGGACGGGTTATGGCTACACCTTC

J: TRBJ2-2
D: NA
V: TRBV19
size: NA
CDR3: CASSPIRGYTGELFF
DNA: TGTGCCAGTAGCCCGATCAGGGGATACACCGGGGAGCTGTTTTTT